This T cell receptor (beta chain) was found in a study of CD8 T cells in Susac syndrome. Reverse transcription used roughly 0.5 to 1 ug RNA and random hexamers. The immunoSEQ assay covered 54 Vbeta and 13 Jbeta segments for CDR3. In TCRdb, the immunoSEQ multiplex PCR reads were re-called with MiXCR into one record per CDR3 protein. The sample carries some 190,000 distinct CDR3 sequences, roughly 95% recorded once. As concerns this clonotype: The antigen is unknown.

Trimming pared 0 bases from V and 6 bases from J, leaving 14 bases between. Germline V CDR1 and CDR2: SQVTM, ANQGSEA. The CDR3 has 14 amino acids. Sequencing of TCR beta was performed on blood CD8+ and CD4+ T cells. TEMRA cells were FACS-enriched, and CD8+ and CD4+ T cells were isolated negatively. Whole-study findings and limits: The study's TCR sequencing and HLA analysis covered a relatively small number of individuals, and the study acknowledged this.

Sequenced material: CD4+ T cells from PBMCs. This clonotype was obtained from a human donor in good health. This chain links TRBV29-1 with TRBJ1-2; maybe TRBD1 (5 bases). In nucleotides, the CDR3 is TGCAGCGTTGAAGACGCCATGGGGGGGGATGGCTACACCTTC. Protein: CSVEDAMGGDGYTF.